The clone carrying this T cell receptor beta chain has a handful of counts. Every patient had relapsed following autologous stem cell transplantation, and cohorts differed in brentuximab vedotin exposure. These data belong to a study of PD-1 blockade in classical Hodgkin lymphoma. Clones were read by immunoSEQ multiplex PCR, and TCRdb kept only the in-frame ones, dropping some. Among 20,000 to 25,000 clones listed, about 80% were seen once. Trimming removed 3 bases from V and 3 bases from J; junction bases left unmatched: 11. The CDR3 spans 16 residues. The germline V gene has CDR1 SGHRS and CDR2 YFSETQ.

This specimen consisted of peripheral blood mononuclear cells (PBMCs), obtained before the second cycle of nivolumab. The chain has TRBV5-1 and TRBJ1-2, with TRBD1 identical over 7 bases. The receptor comes from a human donor with classical Hodgkin lymphoma. CDR3 sequence reads: CASSYGQENPDYGYTF. CDR3 sequence (DNA): TGCGCCAGCAGCTACGGACAGGAGAACCCAGACTATGGCTACACCTTC.